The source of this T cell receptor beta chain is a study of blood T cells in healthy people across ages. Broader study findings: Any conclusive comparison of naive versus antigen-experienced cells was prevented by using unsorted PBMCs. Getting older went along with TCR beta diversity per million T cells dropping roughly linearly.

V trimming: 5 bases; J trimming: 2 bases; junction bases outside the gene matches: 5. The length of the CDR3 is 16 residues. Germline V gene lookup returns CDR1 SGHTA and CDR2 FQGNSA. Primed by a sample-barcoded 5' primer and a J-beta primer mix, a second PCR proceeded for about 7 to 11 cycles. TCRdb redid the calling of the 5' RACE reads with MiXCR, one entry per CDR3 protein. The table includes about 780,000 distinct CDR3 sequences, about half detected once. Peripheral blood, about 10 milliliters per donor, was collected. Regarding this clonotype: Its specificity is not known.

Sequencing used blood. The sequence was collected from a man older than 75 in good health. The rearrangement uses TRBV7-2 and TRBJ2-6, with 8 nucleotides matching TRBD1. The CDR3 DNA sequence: TGTGCCAGCAGCGCGCGGACAGGGACTGGGGCCAACGTCCTGACTTTC. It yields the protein CASSARTGTGANVLTF.